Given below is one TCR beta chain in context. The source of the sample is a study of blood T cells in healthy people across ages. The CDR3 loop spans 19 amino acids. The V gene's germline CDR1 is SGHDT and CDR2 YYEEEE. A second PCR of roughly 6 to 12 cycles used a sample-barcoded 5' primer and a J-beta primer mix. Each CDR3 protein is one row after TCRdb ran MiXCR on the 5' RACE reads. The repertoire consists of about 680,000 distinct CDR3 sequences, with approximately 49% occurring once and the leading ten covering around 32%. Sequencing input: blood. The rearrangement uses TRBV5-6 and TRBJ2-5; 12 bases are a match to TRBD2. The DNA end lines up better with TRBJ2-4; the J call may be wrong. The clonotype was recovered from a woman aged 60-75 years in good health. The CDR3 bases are TGTGCCAGCAGCGTGCTGCGACTAGCGGGAGTAGGGGCCAAAAACATTCAGTACTTC. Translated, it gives CASSVLRLAGVGAKNIQYF.